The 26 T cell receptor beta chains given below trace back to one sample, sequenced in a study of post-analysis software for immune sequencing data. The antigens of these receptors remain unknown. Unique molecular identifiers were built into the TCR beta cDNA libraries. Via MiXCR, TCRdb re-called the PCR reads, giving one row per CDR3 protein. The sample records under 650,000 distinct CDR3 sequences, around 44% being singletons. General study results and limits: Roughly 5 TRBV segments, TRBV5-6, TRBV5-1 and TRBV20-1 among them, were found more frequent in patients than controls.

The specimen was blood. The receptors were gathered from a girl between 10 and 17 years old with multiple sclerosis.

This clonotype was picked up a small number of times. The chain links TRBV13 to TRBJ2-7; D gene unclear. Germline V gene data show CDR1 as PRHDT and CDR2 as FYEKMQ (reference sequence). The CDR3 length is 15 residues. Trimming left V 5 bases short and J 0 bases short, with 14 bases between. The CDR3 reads CASSPLWAPSYEQYF. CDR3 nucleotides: TGTGCCAGCAGCCCCTTGTGGGCCCCCTCCTACGAGCAGTACTTC. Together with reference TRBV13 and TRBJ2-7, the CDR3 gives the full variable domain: AAGVIQSPRHLIKEKRETATLKCYPIPRHDTVYWYQQGPGQDPQFLISFYEKMQSDKGSIPDRFSAQQFSDYHSELNMSSLELGDSALYFCASSPLWAPSYEQYFGPGTRLTVT.

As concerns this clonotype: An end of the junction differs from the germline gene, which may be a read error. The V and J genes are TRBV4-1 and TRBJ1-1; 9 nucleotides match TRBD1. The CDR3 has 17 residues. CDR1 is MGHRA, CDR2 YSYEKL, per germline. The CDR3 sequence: CTSSQQPGQGRATEAFF. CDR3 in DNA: TGCACCAGCAGCCAACAACCGGGACAGGGTCGGGCGACTGAAGCTTTCTTT.

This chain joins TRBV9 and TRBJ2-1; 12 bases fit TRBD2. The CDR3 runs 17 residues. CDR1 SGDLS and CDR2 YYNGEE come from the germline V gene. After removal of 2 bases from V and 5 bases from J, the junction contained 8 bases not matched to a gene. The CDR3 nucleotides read TGTGCCAGCAGCGTCGCTCTAGCGGGAGGGCCCAACAATGAGCAGTTCTTC. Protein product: CASSVALAGGPNNEQFF.

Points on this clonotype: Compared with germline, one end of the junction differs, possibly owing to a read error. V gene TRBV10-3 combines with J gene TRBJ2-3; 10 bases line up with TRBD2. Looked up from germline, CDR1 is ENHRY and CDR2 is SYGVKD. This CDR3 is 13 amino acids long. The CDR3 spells CAVSGGAADTQYF. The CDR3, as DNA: TGTGCCGTCAGCGGGGGGGCAGCAGATACGCAGTATTTT.

Here the CDR3 reads CASSSIRDRFYEQYF. As DNA, the CDR3 is TGTGCCAGCAGCTCGATCCGGGACAGGTTCTACGAGCAGTACTTC. The V and J genes are TRBV11-2 and TRBJ2-7; 8 nucleotides agree with TRBD1. CDR1 and CDR2 (germline): SGHAT, FQNNGV. The trim removed 4 bases at V and 3 bases at J, leaving 8 bases unmatched. The CDR3 has 15 residues. Supplemented by reference TRBV11-2 and TRBJ2-7, the full variable domain reads EAGVAQSPRYKIIEKRQSVAFWCNPISGHATLYWYQQILGQGPKLLIQFQNNGVVDDSQLPKDRFSAERLKGVDSTLKIQPAKLEDSAVYLCASSSIRDRFYEQYFGPGTRLTVT.

CDR3 nucleotides: TGTGCCAGCCAGACGGGATTACACTACGAGCAGTACTTC. Protein product: CASQTGLHYEQYF. The chain uses TRBV6-2 or TRBV6-3 and TRBJ2-7, with a tentative D call TRBD2 (5 bases). V lost 8 bases to trimming and J lost 3 bases, with 14 bases between them. CDR1 MNHEY and CDR2 SVGEGT come from the germline V gene. The CDR3 contains 13 residues.

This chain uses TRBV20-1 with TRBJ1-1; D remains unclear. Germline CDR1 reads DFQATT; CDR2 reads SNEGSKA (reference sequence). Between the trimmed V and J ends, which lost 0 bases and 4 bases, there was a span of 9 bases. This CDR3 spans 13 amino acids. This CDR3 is CSARDPGSTEAFF. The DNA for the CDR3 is TGCAGTGCTAGAGATCCTGGCAGCACTGAAGCTTTCTTT.

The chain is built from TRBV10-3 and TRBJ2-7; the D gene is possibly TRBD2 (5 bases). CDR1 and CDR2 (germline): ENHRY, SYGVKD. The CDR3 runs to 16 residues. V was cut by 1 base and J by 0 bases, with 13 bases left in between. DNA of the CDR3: TGTGCCATCAGTGAGTGGGGAAGCGGTTTCTCCTACGAGCAGTACTTC. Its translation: CAISEWGSGFSYEQYF.

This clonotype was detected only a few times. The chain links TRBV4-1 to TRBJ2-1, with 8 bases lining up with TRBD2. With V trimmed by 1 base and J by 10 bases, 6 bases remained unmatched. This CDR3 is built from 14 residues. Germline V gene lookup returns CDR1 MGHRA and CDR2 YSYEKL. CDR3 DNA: TGCGCCAGCAGCCAAGGAGCGGGGGCTCTCGAGCAGTTCTTC. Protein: CASSQGAGALEQFF.

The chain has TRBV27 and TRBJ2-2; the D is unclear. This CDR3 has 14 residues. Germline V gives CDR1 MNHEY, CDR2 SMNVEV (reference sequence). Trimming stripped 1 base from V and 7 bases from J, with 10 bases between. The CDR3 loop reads CASSLYTGNGELFF. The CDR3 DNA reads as TGTGCCAGCAGTTTATATACGGGCAACGGGGAGCTGTTTTTT.

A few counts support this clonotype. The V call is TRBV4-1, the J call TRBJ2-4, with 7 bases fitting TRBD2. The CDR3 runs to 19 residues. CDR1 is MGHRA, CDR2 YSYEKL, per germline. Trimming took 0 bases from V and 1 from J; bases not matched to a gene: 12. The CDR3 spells CASSQDTASGPLAKNIQYF. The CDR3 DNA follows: TGCGCCAGCAGCCAAGATACGGCTAGCGGCCCGTTGGCCAAAAACATTCAGTACTTC.

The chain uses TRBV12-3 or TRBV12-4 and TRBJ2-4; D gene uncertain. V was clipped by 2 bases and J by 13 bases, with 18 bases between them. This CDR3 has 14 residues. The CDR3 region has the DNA TGTGCCAGCAGTTTATCGGGCAGAGAAGAAACCCAGTACTTC. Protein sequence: CASSLSGREETQYF.

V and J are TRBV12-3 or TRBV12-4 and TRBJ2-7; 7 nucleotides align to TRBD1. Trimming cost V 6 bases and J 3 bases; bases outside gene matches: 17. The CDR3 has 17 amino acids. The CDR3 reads CASSLGIGTDAIYEQYF. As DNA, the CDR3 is TGTGCCAGCAGCCTAGGTATCGGGACAGACGCGATCTACGAGCAGTACTTC.

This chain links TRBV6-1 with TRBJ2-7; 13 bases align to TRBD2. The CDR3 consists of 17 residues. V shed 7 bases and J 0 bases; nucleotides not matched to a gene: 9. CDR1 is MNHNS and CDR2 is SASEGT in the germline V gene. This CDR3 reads CASKGTSGTGSSYEQYF. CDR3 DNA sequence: TGTGCCAGCAAAGGGACTAGCGGGACCGGAAGCTCCTACGAGCAGTACTTC.

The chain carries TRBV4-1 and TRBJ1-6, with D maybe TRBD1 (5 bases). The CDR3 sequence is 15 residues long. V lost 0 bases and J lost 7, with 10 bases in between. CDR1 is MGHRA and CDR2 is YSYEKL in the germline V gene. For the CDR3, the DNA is TGCGCCAGCAGCCAAGATAGCAGGGTAAATTCACCCCTCCACTTT. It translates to CASSQDSRVNSPLHF.

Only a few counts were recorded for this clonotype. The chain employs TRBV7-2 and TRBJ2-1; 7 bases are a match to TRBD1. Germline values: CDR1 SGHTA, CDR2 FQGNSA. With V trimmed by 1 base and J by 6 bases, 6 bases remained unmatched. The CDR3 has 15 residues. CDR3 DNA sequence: TGTGCCAGCAGCTTAGACACAGGGGAAGGCAATGAGCAGTTCTTC. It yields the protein CASSLDTGEGNEQFF.

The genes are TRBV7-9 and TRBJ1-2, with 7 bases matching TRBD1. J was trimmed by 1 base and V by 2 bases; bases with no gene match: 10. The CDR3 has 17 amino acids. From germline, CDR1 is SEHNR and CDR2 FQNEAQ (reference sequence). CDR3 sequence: CASSLLVGQANNYGYTF. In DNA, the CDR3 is TGTGCCAGCAGCTTATTGGTCGGACAGGCGAATAACTATGGCTACACCTTC.

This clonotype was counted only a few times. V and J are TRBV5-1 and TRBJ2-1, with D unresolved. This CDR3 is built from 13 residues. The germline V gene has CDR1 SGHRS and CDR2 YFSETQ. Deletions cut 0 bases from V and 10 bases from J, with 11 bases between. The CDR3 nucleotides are TGCGCCAGCAGCTTGGCCATCGGCGGAGAGCAGTTCTTC. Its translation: CASSLAIGGEQFF.

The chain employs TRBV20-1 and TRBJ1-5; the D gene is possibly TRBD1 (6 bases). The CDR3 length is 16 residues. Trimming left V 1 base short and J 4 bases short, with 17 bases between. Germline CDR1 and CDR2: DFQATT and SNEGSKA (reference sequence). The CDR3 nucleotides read TGCAGTGCTAGAGTGGGGGGGGCGGCAGAAAATCAGCCCCAGCATTTT. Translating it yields CSARVGGAAENQPQHF.

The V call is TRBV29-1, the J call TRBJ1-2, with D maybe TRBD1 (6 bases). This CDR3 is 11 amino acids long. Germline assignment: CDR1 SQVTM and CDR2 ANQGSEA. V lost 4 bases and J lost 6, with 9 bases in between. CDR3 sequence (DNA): TGCAGCGTTGGGGGGGCGGATGGCTACACCTTC. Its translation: CSVGGADGYTF.

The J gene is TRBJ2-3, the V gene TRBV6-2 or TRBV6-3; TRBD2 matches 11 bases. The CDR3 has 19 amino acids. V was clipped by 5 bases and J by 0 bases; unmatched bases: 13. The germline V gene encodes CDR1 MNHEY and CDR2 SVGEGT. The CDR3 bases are TGTGCCAGCAGTCGGCGACTAGCGGGGACTTCAACTAGCACAGATACGCAGTATTTT. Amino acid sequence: CASSRRLAGTSTSTDTQYF.

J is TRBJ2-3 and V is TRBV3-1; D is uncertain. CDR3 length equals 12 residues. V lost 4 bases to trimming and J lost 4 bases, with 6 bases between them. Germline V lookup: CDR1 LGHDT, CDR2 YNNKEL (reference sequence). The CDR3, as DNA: TGTGCCAGCAGCCGCGACTCAGATACGCAGTATTTT. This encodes CASSRDSDTQYF.

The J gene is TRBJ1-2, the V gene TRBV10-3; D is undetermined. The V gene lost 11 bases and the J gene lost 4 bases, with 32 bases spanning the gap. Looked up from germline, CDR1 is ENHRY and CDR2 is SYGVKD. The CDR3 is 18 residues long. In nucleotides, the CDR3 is TGTGCCGCCACGGGAGGATATACAGTGTCCGCGGACGGCTATGGCTACACCTTC. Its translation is CAATGGYTVSADGYGYTF.

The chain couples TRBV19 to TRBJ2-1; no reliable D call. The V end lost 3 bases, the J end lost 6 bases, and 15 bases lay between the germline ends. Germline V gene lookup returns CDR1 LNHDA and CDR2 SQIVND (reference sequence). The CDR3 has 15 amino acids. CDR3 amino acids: CASSILGRFSNEQFF. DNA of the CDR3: TGTGCCAGTAGTATTCTGGGAAGGTTCTCCAATGAGCAGTTCTTC.

CDR3 sequence (DNA): TGTGCCAGCAGCTTAGACAGTAGCACTGAAGCTTTCTTT. The encoded protein is CASSLDSSTEAFF. The chain recombines TRBV7-9 with TRBJ1-1; D unclear. The CDR3 extends over 13 amino acids. With 1 base removed from V and 4 bases from J, the gap between germline ends came to 7 bases. The germline gives CDR1 SEHNR, CDR2 FQNEAQ (reference sequence).

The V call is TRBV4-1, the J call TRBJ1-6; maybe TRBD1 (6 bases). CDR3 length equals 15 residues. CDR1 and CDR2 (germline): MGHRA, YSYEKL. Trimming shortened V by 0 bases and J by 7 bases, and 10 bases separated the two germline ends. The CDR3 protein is CASSQEPGVNSPLHF. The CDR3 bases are TGCGCCAGCAGCCAAGAGCCAGGGGTCAATTCACCCCTCCACTTT.